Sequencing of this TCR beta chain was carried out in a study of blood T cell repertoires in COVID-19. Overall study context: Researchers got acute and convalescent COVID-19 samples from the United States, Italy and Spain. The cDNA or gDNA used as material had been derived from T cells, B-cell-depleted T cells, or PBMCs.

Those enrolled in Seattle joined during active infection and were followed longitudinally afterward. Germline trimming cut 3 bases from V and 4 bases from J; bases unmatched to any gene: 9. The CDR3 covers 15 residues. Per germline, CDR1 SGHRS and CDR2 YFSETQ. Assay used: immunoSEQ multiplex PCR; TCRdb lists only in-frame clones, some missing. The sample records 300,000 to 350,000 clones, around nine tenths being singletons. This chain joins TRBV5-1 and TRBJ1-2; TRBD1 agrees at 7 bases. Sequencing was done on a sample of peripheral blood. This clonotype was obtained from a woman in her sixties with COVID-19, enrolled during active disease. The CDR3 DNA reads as TGCGCCAGCAGCTGGACCGGGACAGTGGCCTATGGCTACACCTTC. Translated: CASSWTGTVAYGYTF.